A selection of T cell receptor beta chains follows, all from one sample in a study of T cell repertoires in cytomegalovirus infection. No antigen has been assigned to these receptors. Each CDR3 protein is one row after TCRdb ran MiXCR on the reads. The sample carries under 850,000 distinct CDR3 sequences, roughly 33% recorded once. The specimen was cultured PBMCs, collected from culture after CMV antigen stimulation. Receptor source: a human donor in good health (CMV status not recorded). Some clones in this sample may be carry-over from other donors' samples. Each CDR3 is given with its conserved first and last residue. Each record gives: J gene, clone size, V gene, D gene, CDR3 protein, CDR3 DNA. A D gene is named only where the DNA matches it firmly. Expanded clones get a size class; other rows say once, few or many, or leave the size out.

J gene: TRBJ2-3
clone size: NA
V gene: TRBV5-1
D gene: TRBD2
CDR3 protein: CASSLALPGLVSTDTQYF
CDR3 DNA: TGCGCCAGCAGCTTGGCCCTGCCGGGACTAGTCAGCACAGATACGCAGTATTTT

J gene: TRBJ2-1
clone size: few
V gene: TRBV19
D gene: NA
CDR3 protein: CASSPTGGLQFF
CDR3 DNA: TGTGCCAGTAGTCCGACCGGGGGACTGCAGTTCTTC

J gene: TRBJ1-5
clone size: NA
V gene: TRBV5-6
D gene: NA
CDR3 protein: CASSPGLGHQPQHF
CDR3 DNA: TGTGCCAGCAGCCCAGGGTTAGGCCATCAGCCCCAGCATTTT

J gene: TRBJ2-5
clone size: NA
V gene: TRBV5-4
D gene: TRBD2
CDR3 protein: CASSLGTGLVGETQYF
CDR3 DNA: TGTGCCAGCAGCTTGGGAACGGGACTAGTAGGAGAGACCCAGTACTTC

J gene: TRBJ2-7
clone size: few
V gene: TRBV5-6
D gene: NA
CDR3 protein: CASSFGSGSSYEQYF
CDR3 DNA: TGTGCCAGCAGCTTCGGTTCAGGGTCCTCCTACGAGCAGTACTTC

J gene: TRBJ1-5
clone size: few
V gene: TRBV7-2
D gene: NA
CDR3 protein: CASSQTAVANQPQHF
CDR3 DNA: TGTGCCAGCAGCCAGACGGCAGTAGCTAATCAGCCCCAGCATTTT

J gene: TRBJ1-5
clone size: NA
V gene: TRBV4-1
D gene: NA
CDR3 protein: CASSQVLARDSNQPQHF
CDR3 DNA: TGCGCCAGCAGCCAAGTATTAGCCCGGGACAGCAATCAGCCCCAGCATTTT

J gene: TRBJ2-3
clone size: few
V gene: TRBV7-2
D gene: NA
CDR3 protein: CASSLVWGGTDTQYF
CDR3 DNA: TGTGCCAGCAGCTTAGTGTGGGGCGGAACAGATACGCAGTATTTT

J gene: TRBJ1-4
clone size: few
V gene: TRBV7-8
D gene: NA
CDR3 protein: CASRLRPGSHEKLFF
CDR3 DNA: TGTGCCAGCAGACTACGCCCTGGCTCCCACGAAAAACTGTTTTTT

J gene: TRBJ2-2
clone size: NA
V gene: TRBV6-6
D gene: TRBD2
CDR3 protein: CASSVRLALSGELFF
CDR3 DNA: TGTGCCAGCAGTGTAAGACTAGCTCTGTCCGGGGAGCTGTTTTTT

J gene: TRBJ2-7
clone size: few
V gene: TRBV12-3/TRBV12-4
D gene: TRBD1
CDR3 protein: CASSGDSPSYEQYF
CDR3 DNA: TGTGCCAGCAGTGGGGACAGCCCCTCCTACGAGCAGTACTTC

J gene: TRBJ2-2
clone size: few
V gene: TRBV7-2
D gene: NA
CDR3 protein: CASSLRRGTGELFF
CDR3 DNA: TGTGCCAGCAGCTTAAGGCGGGGCACCGGGGAGCTGTTTTTT

J gene: TRBJ2-2
clone size: NA
V gene: TRBV2
D gene: NA
CDR3 protein: CASSEELTGELFF
CDR3 DNA: TGTGCCAGCAGTGAAGAGCTTACCGGGGAGCTGTTTTTT

J gene: TRBJ2-7
clone size: NA
V gene: TRBV18
D gene: TRBD1
CDR3 protein: CASSGWDSSYEQYF
CDR3 DNA: TGTGCCAGCTCAGGATGGGACAGCTCCTACGAGCAGTACTTC

J gene: TRBJ2-1
clone size: NA
V gene: TRBV4-1
D gene: NA
CDR3 protein: CASSLRSGGSYNEQFF
CDR3 DNA: TGCGCCAGCAGCCTAAGGTCGGGCGGTTCCTACAATGAGCAGTTCTTC

J gene: TRBJ2-1
clone size: NA
V gene: TRBV20-1
D gene: TRBD2
CDR3 protein: CSARQAGGHYNEQFF
CDR3 DNA: TGCAGTGCTAGACAAGCGGGAGGCCACTACAATGAGCAGTTCTTC

J gene: TRBJ1-5
clone size: NA
V gene: TRBV19
D gene: TRBD1
CDR3 protein: CASSIRWTGGRSNQPQHF
CDR3 DNA: TGTGCCAGTAGTATAAGGTGGACAGGGGGCCGTAGCAATCAGCCCCAGCATTTT

J gene: TRBJ2-7
clone size: NA
V gene: TRBV7-9
D gene: TRBD2
CDR3 protein: CASNPGGPIYEQYF
CDR3 DNA: TGTGCCAGCAACCCGGGAGGGCCTATCTACGAGCAGTACTTC

J gene: TRBJ2-7
clone size: many
V gene: TRBV28
D gene: NA
CDR3 protein: CASSPLGTAWSEQYF
CDR3 DNA: TGTGCCAGCAGTCCCCTTGGGACGGCCTGGAGCGAGCAGTACTTC

J gene: TRBJ1-1
clone size: NA
V gene: TRBV12-3/TRBV12-4
D gene: TRBD1
CDR3 protein: CASRNTGTVNTEAFF
CDR3 DNA: TGTGCCAGCAGGAATACTGGGACAGTGAACACTGAAGCTTTCTTT

J gene: TRBJ2-1
clone size: NA
V gene: TRBV6-1
D gene: TRBD2
CDR3 protein: CASSEGGTYNEQFF
CDR3 DNA: TGTGCCAGCAGTGAGGGGGGGACTTACAATGAGCAGTTCTTC

J gene: TRBJ1-2
clone size: few
V gene: TRBV7-9
D gene: NA
CDR3 protein: CASSPGVGFYGYTF
CDR3 DNA: TGTGCCAGCAGTCCGGGCGTGGGATTCTATGGCTACACCTTC

J gene: TRBJ2-1
clone size: NA
V gene: TRBV6-2/TRBV6-3
D gene: TRBD2
CDR3 protein: CASSWPGREGGEQFF
CDR3 DNA: TGTGCCAGCAGTTGGCCCGGGCGGGAGGGGGGTGAGCAGTTCTTC

J gene: TRBJ2-3
clone size: once
V gene: TRBV10-3
D gene: NA
CDR3 protein: CAISGQDTDTQYF
CDR3 DNA: TGTGCCATCAGTGGACAGGACACAGATACGCAGTATTTT

J gene: TRBJ2-3
clone size: NA
V gene: TRBV24-1
D gene: NA
CDR3 protein: CATSDLSSTDTQYF
CDR3 DNA: TGTGCCACCAGTGATTTATCTAGCACAGATACGCAGTATTTT

J gene: TRBJ2-7
clone size: NA
V gene: TRBV7-6
D gene: NA
CDR3 protein: CASAYGDEQYF
CDR3 DNA: TGTGCCAGCGCTTACGGCGACGAGCAGTACTTC

J gene: TRBJ2-1
clone size: few
V gene: TRBV6-2/TRBV6-3
D gene: NA
CDR3 protein: CASRGIAFLHEQFF
CDR3 DNA: TGTGCCAGCAGGGGGATAGCGTTCTTACATGAGCAGTTCTTC

J gene: TRBJ1-2
clone size: NA
V gene: TRBV5-1
D gene: NA
CDR3 protein: CASSPLDGGGYTF
CDR3 DNA: TGCGCCAGCAGCCCTCTCGACGGTGGCGGCTACACCTTC

J gene: TRBJ2-7
clone size: NA
V gene: TRBV12-3/TRBV12-4
D gene: NA
CDR3 protein: CASSPRPESYEQYF
CDR3 DNA: TGTGCCAGCAGCCCCCGACCCGAGTCCTACGAGCAGTACTTC

J gene: TRBJ2-5
clone size: few
V gene: TRBV5-4
D gene: NA
CDR3 protein: CASSSGGGNLQETQYF
CDR3 DNA: TGTGCCAGCAGCTCAGGAGGGGGGAACCTCCAAGAGACCCAGTACTTC

J gene: TRBJ2-2
clone size: NA
V gene: TRBV2
D gene: NA
CDR3 protein: CASSEGLADSNTGELFF
CDR3 DNA: TGTGCCAGCAGTGAGGGGCTGGCAGACTCGAACACCGGGGAGCTGTTTTTT

J gene: TRBJ2-2
clone size: few
V gene: TRBV2
D gene: TRBD2
CDR3 protein: CASSVLAGSQSTGELFF
CDR3 DNA: TGTGCCAGCAGTGTGTTAGCGGGGAGCCAAAGCACCGGGGAGCTGTTTTTT

J gene: TRBJ2-1
clone size: few
V gene: TRBV9
D gene: NA
CDR3 protein: CASSVSLYNNEQFF
CDR3 DNA: TGTGCCAGCAGCGTTAGCCTATATAACAATGAGCAGTTCTTC

J gene: TRBJ2-3
clone size: NA
V gene: TRBV12-3/TRBV12-4
D gene: NA
CDR3 protein: CASAEKLRFPDTQYF
CDR3 DNA: TGTGCCAGCGCAGAAAAACTAAGGTTCCCAGATACGCAGTATTTT

J gene: TRBJ2-7
clone size: many
V gene: TRBV10-3
D gene: NA
CDR3 protein: CAISRGQPYEQYF
CDR3 DNA: TGTGCCATCAGTCGTGGACAGCCTTACGAGCAGTACTTC